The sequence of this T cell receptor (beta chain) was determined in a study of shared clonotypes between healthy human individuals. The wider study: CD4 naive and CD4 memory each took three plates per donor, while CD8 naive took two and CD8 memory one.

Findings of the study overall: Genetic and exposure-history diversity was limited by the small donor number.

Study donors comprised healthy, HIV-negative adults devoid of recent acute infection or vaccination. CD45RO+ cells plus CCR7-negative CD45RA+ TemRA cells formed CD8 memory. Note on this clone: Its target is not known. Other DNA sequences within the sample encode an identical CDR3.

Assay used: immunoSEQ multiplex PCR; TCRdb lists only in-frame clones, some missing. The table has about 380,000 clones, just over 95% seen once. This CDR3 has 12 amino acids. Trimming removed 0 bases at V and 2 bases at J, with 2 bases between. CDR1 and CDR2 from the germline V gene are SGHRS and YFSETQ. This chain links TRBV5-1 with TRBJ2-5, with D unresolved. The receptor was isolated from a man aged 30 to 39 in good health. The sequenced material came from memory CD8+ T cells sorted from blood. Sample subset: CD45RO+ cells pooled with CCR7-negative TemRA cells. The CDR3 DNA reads TGCGCCAGCAGCTTGGATCAAGAGACCCAGTACTTC. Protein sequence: CASSLDQETQYF. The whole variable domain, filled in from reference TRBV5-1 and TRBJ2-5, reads KAGVTQTPRYLIKTRGQQVTLSCSPISGHRSVSWYQQTPGQGLQFLFEYFSETQRNKGNFPGRFSGRQFSNSRSEMNVSTLELGDSALYLCASSLDQETQYFGPGTRLLVL.